A selection of T cell receptor beta chains follows, all from one sample in a study of response to subunit inactivated influenza vaccine. TCRdb fed the RT-PCR reads into MiXCR, producing one record per CDR3 protein. This table has 710,000 or so distinct CDR3 sequences, about a sixth appearing once. Here the sequenced sample was PBMCs from blood, taken 11 to 12 days after vaccination. The receptors here all came from a man in his fifties or sixties who received an inactivated influenza vaccine. Each CDR3 is given with its conserved first and last residue. The D gene is left open where the match is weak. Size is stated for part of the rows, as once, few or many counts, or as a class when the clone is expanded.

clone_size,d_call,v_call,j_call,cdr3_nt,cdr3_aa
.,.,TRBV29-1,TRBJ1-1,TGCAGCGTTCGACAGAACTTGAACACTGAAGCTTTCTTT,CSVRQNLNTEAFF
.,.,TRBV15,TRBJ2-3,TGTGCCACCAGCAGAGATAGTAGCAGGGGCACAGATACGCAGTATTTT,CATSRDSSRGTDTQYF
.,TRBD1,TRBV28,TRBJ2-5,TGTGCCAGCAGCACGTACAGGGGGGAGACCCAGTACTTC,CASSTYRGETQYF
.,.,TRBV20-1,TRBJ2-1,TGCAGTGCTAGAGATCCGGCTGGGAACAATGAGCAGTTCTTC,CSARDPAGNNEQFF
many,.,TRBV29-1,TRBJ2-7,TGCAGCGTTCTTGAGCTTACCTACGAGCAGTACTTC,CSVLELTYEQYF
few,.,TRBV9,TRBJ2-7,TGTGCCAGCAGCGAGGCCGGGGGCGGCACTTCCTACGAGCAGTACTTC,CASSEAGGGTSYEQYF
few,.,TRBV29-1,TRBJ1-6,TGCAGCGTTGGGGAATCCTATAATTCACCCCTCCACTTT,CSVGESYNSPLHF
few,TRBD2,TRBV20-1,TRBJ2-3,TGCAGTGCTCCGCCGGCGGGAGGGCCGAGCACAGATACGCAGTATTTT,CSAPPAGGPSTDTQYF
.,.,TRBV20-1,TRBJ1-1,TGCAGTGCTAGAGGACAAGGGTGGGAGAACACTGAAGCTTTCTTT,CSARGQGWENTEAFF
.,.,TRBV6-1,TRBJ2-2,TGTGCCAGCAGAGATTCCGGGACGGTGAACACCGGGGAGCTGTTTTTT,CASRDSGTVNTGELFF
many,.,TRBV7-3,TRBJ2-7,TGTGCCAGCAGCTTAAGTGGGGGAGTAAGCGAGCAGTACTTC,CASSLSGGVSEQYF
.,TRBD2,TRBV6-5,TRBJ2-1,TGTGCCAGCAGTTACAGGAGGAGCGGGGGGCGATATGAGCAGTTCTTC,CASSYRRSGGRYEQFF
few,.,TRBV6-2/TRBV6-3,TRBJ2-1,TGTGCCAGCAGTCGGGGACGGGCGTTGAATGAGCAGTTCTTC,CASSRGRALNEQFF